This TCR beta chain was recovered during a study of CD8+ T cells in alopecia areata. Background on the study: Among treated patients, oral tofacitinib was administered at 5 to 10 mg twice daily. People stayed on tofacitinib for 6 to 18 months, then stopped the drug for 6 months.

Treatment in this sample: oral pan-JAK inhibitor, 5-10 mg twice daily. A FACSAria was used to sort CD4+ and CD8+ T cells. These cells came from PBMCs. Points on this clone: Its target is unknown.

CDR3 size: 12 residues. CDR1 and CDR2 (germline): SGHDT, YYEEEE. V was clipped by 7 bases and J by 1 base, with 9 bases between them. Investigators isolated RNA and reverse transcribed it into cDNA to act as the sequencing template. TCRdb's table, derived via immunoSEQ multiplex PCR, lists solely in-frame clones and lacks some. Of more than 110,000 clones listed, about 51% are singletons. Whole-study results and caveats: It was observed that many expanded lesional clones persisted in scalp and blood during tofacitinib.

The chain employs TRBV5-6 and TRBJ2-7, with D hard to call. This TCR was sampled from a human donor with alopecia areata. Sequences were derived from CD8+ T cells sorted from blood, sampled at week 4, from a patient treated with tofacitinib. The CDR3 nucleotides are TGTGCCAGCGCAACTGATTCCTACGAGCAGTACTTC. It is translated as CASATDSYEQYF. Looking up the rest from reference TRBV5-6 and TRBJ2-7 gives the full variable domain: DAGVTQSPTHLIKTRGQQVTLRCSPKSGHDTVSWYQQALGQGPQFIFQYYEEEERQRGNFPDRFSGHQFPNYSSELNVNALLLGDSALYLCASATDSYEQYFGPGTRLTVT.